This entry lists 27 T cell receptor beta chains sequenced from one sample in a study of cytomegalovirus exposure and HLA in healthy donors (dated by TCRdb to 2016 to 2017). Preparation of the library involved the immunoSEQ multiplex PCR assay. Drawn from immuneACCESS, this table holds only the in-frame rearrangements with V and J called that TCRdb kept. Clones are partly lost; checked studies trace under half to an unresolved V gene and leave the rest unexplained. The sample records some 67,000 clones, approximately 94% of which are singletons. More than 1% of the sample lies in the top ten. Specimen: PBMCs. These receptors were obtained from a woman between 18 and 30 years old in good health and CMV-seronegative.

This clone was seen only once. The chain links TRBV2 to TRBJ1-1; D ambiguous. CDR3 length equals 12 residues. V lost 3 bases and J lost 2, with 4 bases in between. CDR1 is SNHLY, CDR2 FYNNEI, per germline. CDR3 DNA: TGTGCCAGCAGTGACCTAAACACTGAAGCTTTCTTT. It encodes CASSDLNTEAFF.

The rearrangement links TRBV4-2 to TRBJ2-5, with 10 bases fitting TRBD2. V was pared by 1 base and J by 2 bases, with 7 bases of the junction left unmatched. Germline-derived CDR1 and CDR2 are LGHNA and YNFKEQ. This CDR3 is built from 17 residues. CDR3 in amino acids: CASSQGPPSGSQETQYF. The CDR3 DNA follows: TGTGCCAGCAGCCAAGGCCCGCCTAGCGGGAGTCAAGAGACCCAGTACTTC.

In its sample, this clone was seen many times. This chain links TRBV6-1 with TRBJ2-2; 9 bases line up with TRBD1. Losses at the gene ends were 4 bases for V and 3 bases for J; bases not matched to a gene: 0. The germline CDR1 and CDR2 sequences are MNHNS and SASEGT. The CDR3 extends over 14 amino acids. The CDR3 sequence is CASSGTGDTGELFF. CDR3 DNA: TGTGCCAGCAGTGGGACAGGGGACACCGGGGAGCTGTTTTTT.

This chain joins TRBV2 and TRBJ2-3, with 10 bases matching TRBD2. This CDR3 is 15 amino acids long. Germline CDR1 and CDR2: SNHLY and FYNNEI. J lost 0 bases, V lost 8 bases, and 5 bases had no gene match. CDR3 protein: CASCTSGTSTDTQYF. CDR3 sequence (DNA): TGTGCCAGCTGCACTAGCGGGACAAGCACAGATACGCAGTATTTT.

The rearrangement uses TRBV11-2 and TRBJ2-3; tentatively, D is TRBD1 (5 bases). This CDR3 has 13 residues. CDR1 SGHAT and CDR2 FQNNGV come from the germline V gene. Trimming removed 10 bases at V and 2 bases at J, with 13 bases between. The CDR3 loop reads CATTTANTDTQYF. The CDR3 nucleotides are TGTGCCACCACGACAGCGAACACAGATACGCAGTATTTT.

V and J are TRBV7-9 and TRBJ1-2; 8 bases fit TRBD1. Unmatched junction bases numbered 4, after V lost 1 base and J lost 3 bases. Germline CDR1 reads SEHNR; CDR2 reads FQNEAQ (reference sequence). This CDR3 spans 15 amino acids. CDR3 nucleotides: TGTGCCAGCAGCTTAGGACCACAGGGGGACTATGGCTACACCTTC. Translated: CASSLGPQGDYGYTF.

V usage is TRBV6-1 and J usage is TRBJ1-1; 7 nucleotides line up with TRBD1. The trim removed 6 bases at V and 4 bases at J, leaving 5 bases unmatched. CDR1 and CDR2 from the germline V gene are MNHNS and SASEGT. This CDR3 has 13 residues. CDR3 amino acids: CASRNRGSTEAFF. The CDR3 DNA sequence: TGTGCCAGCAGAAACAGGGGTAGCACTGAAGCTTTCTTT.

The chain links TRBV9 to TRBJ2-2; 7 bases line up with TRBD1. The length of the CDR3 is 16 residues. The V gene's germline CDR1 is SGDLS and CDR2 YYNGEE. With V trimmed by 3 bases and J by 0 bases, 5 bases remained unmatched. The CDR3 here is CASSGRQGTNTGELFF. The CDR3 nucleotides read TGTGCCAGCAGCGGAAGACAGGGAACGAACACCGGGGAGCTGTTTTTT.

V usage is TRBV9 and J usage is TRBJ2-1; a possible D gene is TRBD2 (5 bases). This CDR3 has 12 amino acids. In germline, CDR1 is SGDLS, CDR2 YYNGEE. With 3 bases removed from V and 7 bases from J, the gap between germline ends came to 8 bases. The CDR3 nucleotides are TGTGCCAGCAGCGGGACTTCAAATGAGCAGTTCTTC. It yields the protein CASSGTSNEQFF.

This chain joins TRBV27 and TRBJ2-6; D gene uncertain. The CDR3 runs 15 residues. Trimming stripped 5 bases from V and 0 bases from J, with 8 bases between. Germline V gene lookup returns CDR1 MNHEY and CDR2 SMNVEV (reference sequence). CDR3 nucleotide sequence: TGTGCCAGCAGTACCACAAGCTCTGGGGCCAACGTCCTGACTTTC. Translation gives CASSTTSSGANVLTF.

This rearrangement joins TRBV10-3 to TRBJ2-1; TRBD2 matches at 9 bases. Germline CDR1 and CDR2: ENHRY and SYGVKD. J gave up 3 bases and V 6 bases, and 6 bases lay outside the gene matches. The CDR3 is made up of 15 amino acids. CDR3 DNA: TGTGCCATCAGGGAGGGACTAGCCGACTACAATGAGCAGTTCTTC. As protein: CAIREGLADYNEQFF.

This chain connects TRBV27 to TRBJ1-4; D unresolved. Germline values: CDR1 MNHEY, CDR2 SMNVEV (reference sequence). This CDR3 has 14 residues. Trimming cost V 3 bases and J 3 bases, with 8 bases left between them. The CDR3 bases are TGTGCCAGCAGTTTGAGGAGTGCTAATGAAAAACTGTTTTTT. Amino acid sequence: CASSLRSANEKLFF.

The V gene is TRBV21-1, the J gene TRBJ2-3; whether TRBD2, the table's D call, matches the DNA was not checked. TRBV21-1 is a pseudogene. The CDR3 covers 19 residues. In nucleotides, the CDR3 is TGTGCCAGCAGCAAAGGAGTAGCGGGGAACCCACCTAGCACAGATACGCAGTATTTT. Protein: CASSKGVAGNPPSTDTQYF.

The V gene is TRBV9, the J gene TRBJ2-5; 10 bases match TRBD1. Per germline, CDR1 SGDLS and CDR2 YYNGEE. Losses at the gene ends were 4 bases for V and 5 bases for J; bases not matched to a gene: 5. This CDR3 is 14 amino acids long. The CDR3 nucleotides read TGTGCCAGCAGCCCGACAGGGGGCGGGGAGACCCAGTACTTC. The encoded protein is CASSPTGGGETQYF. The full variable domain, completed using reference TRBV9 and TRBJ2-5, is DSGVTQTPKHLITATGQRVTLRCSPRSGDLSVYWYQQSLDQGLQFLIQYYNGEERAKGNILERFSAQQFPDLHSELNLSSLELGDSALYFCASSPTGGGETQYFGPGTRLLVL.

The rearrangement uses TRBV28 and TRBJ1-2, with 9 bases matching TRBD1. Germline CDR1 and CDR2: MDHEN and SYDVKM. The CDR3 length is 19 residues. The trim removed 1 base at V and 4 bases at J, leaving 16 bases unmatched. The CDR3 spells CASSLSRPGQGLDSYGYTF. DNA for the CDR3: TGTGCCAGCAGTTTATCCCGCCCGGGACAGGGTTTAGACTCCTATGGCTACACCTTC.

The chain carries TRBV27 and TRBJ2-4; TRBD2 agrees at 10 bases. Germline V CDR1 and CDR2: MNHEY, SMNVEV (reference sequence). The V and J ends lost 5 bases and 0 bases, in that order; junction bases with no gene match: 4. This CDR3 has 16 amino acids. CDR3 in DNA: TGTGCCAGCAGTCCCCGACTAGCGGGAGCCAAAAACATTCAGTACTTC. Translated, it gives CASSPRLAGAKNIQYF.

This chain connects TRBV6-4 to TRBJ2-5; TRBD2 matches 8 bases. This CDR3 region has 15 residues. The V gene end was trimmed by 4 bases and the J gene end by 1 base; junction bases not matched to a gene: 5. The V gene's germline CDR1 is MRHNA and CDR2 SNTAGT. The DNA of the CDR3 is TGTGCCAGCAGTGTCGCGGGGGGTGCCCAAGAGACCCAGTACTTC. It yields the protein CASSVAGGAQETQYF.

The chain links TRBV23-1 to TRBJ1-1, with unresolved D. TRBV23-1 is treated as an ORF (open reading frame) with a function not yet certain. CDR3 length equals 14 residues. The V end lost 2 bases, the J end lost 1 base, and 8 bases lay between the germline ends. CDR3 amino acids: CASSQITPNTEAFF. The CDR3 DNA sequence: TGCGCCAGCAGTCAAATAACACCGAACACTGAAGCTTTCTTT.

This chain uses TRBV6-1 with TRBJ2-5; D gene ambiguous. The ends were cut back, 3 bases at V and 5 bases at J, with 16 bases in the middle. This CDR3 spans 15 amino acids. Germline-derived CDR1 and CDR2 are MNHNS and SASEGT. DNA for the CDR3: TGTGCCAGCAGTGATACGTGGGCCTCGAAGGAGACCCAGTACTTC. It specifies CASSDTWASKETQYF.

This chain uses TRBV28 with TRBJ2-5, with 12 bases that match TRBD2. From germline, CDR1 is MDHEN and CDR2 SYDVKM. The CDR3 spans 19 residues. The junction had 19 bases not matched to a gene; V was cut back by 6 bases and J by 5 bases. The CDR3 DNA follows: TGTGCCAGCAGCTCAGCTACAGGTCTAGCGGGGGGGAGGGTGGAGACCCAGTACTTC. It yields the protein CASSSATGLAGGRVETQYF.

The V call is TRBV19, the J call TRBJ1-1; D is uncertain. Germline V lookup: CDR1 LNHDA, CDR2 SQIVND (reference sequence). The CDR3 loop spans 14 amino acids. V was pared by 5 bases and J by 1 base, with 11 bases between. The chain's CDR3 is CASSLAGSNTEAFF. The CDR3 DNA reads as TGTGCCAGTAGTTTAGCCGGGTCGAACACTGAAGCTTTCTTT.

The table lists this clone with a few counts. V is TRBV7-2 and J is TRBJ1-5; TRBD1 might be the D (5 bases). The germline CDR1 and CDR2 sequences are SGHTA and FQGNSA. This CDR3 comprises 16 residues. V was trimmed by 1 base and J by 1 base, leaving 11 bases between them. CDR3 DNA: TGTGCCAGCAGCTTAGACGGGGGGGGGAGCAATCAGCCCCAGCATTTT. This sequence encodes CASSLDGGGSNQPQHF.

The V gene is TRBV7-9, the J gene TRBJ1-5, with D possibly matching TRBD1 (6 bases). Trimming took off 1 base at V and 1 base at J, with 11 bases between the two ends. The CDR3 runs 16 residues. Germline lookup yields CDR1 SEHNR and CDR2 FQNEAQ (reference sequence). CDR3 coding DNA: TGTGCCAGCAGCTTAGGCAGGGGTGGAAGCAATCAGCCCCAGCATTTT. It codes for CASSLGRGGSNQPQHF.

The CDR3 coding sequence is TGTGCCAGCAGTTCGCCAGGGCACGGAAACACCATATATTTT. Translated, it gives CASSSPGHGNTIYF. The chain uses TRBV6-5 and TRBJ1-3, with D possibly matching TRBD1 (5 bases). CDR1 is MNHEY and CDR2 is SVGAGI in the germline V gene. Trimming stripped 4 bases from V and 4 bases from J, with 11 bases between. CDR3 size: 14 residues.

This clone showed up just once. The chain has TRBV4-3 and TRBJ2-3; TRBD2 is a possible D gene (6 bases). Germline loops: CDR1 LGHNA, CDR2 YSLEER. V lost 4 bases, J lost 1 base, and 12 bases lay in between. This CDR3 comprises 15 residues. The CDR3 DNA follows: TGCGCCAGCAGCCCTCGGGACTCCGGCACAGATACGCAGTATTTT. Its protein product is CASSPRDSGTDTQYF.

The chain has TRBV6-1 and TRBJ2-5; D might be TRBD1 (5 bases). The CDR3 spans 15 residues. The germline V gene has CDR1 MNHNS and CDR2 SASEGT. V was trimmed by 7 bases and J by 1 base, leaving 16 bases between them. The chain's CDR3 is CASTTNGAGQETQYF. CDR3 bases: TGTGCCAGCACCACGAATGGGGCAGGCCAAGAGACCCAGTACTTC.

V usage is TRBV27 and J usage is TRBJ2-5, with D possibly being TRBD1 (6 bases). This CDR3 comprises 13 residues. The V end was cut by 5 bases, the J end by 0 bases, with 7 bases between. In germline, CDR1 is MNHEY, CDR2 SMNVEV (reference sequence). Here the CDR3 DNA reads TGTGCCAGCAGTACAGGGAACCAAGAGACCCAGTACTTC. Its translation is CASSTGNQETQYF.